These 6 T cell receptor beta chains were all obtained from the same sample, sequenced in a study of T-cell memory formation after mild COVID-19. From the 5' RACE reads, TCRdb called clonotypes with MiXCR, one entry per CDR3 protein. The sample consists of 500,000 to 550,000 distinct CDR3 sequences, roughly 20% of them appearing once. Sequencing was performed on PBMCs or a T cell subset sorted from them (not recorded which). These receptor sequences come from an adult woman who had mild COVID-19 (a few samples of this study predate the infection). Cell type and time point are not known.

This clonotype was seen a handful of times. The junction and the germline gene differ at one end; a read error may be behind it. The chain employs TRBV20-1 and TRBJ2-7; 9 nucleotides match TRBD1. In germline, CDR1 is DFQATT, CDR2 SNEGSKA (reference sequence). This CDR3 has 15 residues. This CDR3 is CSASPSVQGANPGVF. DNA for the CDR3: TGCAGTGCTAGCCCCTCCGTACAGGGGGCCAACCCGGGCGTCTTC.

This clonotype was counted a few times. The CDR3 DNA follows: TGTGCCAGCAGCCCTGGACGGGGGACGGCCTATGAGCAGTTCTTC. The encoded protein is CASSPGRGTAYEQFF. The chain links TRBV12-3 or TRBV12-4 to TRBJ2-1; D is possibly TRBD2 (6 bases). V was shortened by 6 bases and J by 8 bases, with 20 bases between the two germline ends. This CDR3 has 15 amino acids.

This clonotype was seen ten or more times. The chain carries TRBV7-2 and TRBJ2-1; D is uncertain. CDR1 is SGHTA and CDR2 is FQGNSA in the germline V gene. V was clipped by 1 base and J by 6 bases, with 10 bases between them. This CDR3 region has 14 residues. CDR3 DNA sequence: TGTGCCAGCAGCTTAGTGATGGGGATCAATGAGCAGTTCTTC. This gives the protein CASSLVMGINEQFF.

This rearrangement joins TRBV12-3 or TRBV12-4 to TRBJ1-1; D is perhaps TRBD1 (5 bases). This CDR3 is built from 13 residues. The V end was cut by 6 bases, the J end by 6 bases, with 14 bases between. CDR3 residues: CASRSTRGSEAFF. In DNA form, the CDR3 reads TGTGCCAGCAGGTCCACGAGGGGCTCTGAAGCTTTCTTT.

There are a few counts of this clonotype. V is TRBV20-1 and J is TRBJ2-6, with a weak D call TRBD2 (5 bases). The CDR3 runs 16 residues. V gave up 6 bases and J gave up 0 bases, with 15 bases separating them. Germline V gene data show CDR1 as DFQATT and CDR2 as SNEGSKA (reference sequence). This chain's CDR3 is CSADVGGFSGANVLTF. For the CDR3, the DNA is TGCAGTGCCGATGTTGGCGGGTTCTCTGGGGCCAACGTCCTGACTTTC.

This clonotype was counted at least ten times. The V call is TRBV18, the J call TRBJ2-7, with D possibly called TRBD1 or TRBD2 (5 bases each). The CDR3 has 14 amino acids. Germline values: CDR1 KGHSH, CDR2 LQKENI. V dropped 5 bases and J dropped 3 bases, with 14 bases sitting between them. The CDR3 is CASSFPGRNYEQYF. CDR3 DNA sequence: TGTGCCAGCTCATTTCCGGGACGGAACTACGAGCAGTACTTC.